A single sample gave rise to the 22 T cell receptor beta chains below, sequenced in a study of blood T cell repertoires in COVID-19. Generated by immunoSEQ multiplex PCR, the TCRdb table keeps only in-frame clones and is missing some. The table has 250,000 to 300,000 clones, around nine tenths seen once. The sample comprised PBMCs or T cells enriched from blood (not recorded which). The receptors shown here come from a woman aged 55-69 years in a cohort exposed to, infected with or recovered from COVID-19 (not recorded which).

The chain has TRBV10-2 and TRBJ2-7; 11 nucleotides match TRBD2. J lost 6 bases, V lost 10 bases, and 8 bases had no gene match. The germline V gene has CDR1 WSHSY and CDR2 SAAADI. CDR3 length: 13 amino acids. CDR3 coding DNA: TGCGCCACCCTTAGCGGGAGGGCCGCCGAGCAGTACTTC. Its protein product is CATLSGRAAEQYF.

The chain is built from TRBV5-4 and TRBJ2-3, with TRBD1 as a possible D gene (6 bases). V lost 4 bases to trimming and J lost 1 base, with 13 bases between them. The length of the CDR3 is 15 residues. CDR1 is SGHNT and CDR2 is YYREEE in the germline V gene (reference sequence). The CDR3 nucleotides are TGTGCCAGCAGCCCATATAAGGGGGGCACAGATACGCAGTATTTT. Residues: CASSPYKGGTDTQYF.

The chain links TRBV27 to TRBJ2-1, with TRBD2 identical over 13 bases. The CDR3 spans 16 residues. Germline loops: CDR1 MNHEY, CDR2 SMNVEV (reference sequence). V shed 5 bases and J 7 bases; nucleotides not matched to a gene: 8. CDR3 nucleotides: TGTGCCAGCAGTCGGCCGGGACTAGCGGGAATGAATGAGCAGTTCTTC. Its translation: CASSRPGLAGMNEQFF.

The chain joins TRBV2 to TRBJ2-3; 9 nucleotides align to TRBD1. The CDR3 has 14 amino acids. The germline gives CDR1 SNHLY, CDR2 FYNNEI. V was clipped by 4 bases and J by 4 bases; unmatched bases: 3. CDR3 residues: CASSVNRGPDTQYF. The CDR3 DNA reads TGTGCCAGCAGTGTAAACAGGGGGCCAGATACGCAGTATTTT.

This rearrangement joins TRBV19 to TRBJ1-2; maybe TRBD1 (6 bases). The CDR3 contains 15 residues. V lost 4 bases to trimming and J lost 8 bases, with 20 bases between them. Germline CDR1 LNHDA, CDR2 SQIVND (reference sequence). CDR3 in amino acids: CASSTRDTFLRGYTF. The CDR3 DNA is TGTGCCAGTAGTACCCGGGACACCTTTCTCCGGGGCTACACCTTC.

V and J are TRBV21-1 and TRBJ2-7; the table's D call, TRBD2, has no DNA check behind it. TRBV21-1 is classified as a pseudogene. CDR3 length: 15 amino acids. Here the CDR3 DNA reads TGTGCCAGCACCTCGAGGGCAGGTGGAGCCTACGAGCAGTACTTC. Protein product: CASTSRAGGAYEQYF.

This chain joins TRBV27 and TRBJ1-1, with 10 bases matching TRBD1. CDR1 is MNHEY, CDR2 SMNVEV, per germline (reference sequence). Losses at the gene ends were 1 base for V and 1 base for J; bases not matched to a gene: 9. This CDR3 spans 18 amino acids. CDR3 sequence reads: CASSLYPGTGAGNTEAFF. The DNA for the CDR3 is TGTGCCAGCAGTTTATATCCAGGGACAGGGGCGGGGAACACTGAAGCTTTCTTT.

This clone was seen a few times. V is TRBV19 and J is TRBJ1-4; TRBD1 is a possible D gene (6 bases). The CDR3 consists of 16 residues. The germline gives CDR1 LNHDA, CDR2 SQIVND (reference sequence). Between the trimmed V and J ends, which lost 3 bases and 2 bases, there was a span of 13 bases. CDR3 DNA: TGTGCCAGTAGTATGAGGCGGGGGGCGACTAATGAAAAACTGTTTTTT. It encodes CASSMRRGATNEKLFF.

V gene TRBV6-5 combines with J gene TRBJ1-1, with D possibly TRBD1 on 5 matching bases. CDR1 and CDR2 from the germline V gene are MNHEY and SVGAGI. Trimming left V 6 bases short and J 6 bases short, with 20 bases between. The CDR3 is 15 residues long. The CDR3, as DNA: TGTGCCAGCAGCCGACAGTCATTGGCAATACCTGAAGCTTTCTTT. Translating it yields CASSRQSLAIPEAFF.

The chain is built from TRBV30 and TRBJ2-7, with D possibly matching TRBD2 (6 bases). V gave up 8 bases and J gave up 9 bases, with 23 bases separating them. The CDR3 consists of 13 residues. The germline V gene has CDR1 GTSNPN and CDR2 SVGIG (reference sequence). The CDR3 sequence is CAGREDHSTGQYF. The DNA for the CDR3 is TGTGCCGGAAGGGAGGATCATTCCACGGGGCAGTACTTC. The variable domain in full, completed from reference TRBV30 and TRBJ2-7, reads SQTIHQWPATLVQPVGSPLSLECTVEGTSNPNLYWYRQAAGRGLQLLFYSVGIGQISSEVPQNLSASRPQDRQFILSSKKLLLSDSGFYLCAGREDHSTGQYFGPGTRLTVT.

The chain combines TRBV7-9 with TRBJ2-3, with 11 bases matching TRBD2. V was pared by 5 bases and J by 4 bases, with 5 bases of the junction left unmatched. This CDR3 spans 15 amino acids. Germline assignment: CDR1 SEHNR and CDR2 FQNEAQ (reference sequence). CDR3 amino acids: CASSPGLAGSDTQYF. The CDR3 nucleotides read TGTGCCAGCAGCCCCGGACTAGCGGGCTCAGATACGCAGTATTTT. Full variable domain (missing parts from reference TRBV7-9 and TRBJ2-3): DTGVSQNPRHKITKRGQNVTFRCDPISEHNRLYWYRQTLGQGPEFLTYFQNEAQLEKSRLLSDRFSAERPKGSFSTLEIQRTEQGDSAMYLCASSPGLAGSDTQYFGPGTRLTVL.

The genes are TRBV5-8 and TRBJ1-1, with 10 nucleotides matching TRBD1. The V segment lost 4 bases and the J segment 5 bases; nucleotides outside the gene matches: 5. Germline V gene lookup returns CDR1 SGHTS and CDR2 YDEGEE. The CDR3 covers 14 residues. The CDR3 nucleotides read TGTGCCAGCAGCACGACAGGGGGCAGAACTGAAGCTTTCTTT. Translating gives CASSTTGGRTEAFF.

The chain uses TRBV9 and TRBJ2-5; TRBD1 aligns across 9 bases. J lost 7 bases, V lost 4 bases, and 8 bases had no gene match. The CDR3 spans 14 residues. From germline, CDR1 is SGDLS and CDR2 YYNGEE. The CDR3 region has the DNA TGTGCCAGCAGCACGGGACAGGGAGGTGGGACCCAGTACTTC. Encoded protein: CASSTGQGGGTQYF.

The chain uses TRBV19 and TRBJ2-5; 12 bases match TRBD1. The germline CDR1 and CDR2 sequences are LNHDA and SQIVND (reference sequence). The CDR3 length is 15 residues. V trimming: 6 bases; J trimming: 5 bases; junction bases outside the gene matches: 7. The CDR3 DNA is TGTGCCAGTAGAACCGGGACAGGGGGCTTGGAGACCCAGTACTTC. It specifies CASRTGTGGLETQYF.

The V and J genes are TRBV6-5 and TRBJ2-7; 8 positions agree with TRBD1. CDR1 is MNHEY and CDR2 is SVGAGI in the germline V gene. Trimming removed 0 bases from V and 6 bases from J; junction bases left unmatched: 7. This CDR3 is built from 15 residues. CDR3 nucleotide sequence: TGTGCCAGCAGTTACTCAGGACAGGGTTCGTCCGAGCAGTACTTC. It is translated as CASSYSGQGSSEQYF.

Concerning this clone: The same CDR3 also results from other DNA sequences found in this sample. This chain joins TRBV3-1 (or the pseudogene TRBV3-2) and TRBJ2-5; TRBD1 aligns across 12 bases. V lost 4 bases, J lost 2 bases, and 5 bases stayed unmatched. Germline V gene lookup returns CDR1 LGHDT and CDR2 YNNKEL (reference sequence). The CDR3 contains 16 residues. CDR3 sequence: CASSLGTGGLQETQYF. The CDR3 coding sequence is TGTGCCAGCAGCCTGGGGACAGGGGGCTTACAAGAGACCCAGTACTTC.

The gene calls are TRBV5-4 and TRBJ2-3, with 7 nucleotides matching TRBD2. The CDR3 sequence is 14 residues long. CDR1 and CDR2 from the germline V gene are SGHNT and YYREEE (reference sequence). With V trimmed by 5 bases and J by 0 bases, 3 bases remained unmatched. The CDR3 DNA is TGTGCCAGCAGTTGGGGGGGTAGCACAGATACGCAGTATTTT. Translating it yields CASSWGGSTDTQYF.

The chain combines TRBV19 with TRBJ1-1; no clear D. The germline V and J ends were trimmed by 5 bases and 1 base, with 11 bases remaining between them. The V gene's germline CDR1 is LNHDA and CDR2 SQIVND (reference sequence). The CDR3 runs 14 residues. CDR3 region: CASSPTIENTEAFF. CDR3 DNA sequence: TGTGCCAGTAGTCCGACTATTGAGAACACTGAAGCTTTCTTT.

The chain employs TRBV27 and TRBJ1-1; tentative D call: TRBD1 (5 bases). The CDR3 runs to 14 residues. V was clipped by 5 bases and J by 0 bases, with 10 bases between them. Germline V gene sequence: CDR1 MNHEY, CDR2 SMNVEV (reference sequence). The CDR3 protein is CASSLGHLNTEAFF. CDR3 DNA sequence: TGTGCCAGCAGTCTCGGACACCTGAACACTGAAGCTTTCTTT.

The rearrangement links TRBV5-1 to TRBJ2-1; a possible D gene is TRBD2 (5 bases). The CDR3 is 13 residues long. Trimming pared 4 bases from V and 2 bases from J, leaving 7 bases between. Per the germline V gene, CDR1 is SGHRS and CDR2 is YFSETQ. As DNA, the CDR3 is TGCGCCAGCAGCCACGGGACCTACAATGAGCAGTTCTTC. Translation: CASSHGTYNEQFF.

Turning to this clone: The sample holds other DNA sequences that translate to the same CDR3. CDR3 in DNA: TGTGCCAGCAGCTTAACAGGGGGTACTGAAGCTTTCTTT. It codes for CASSLTGGTEAFF. The chain employs TRBV7-3 and TRBJ1-1; weak D call: TRBD1 (6 bases). CDR3 length: 13 amino acids. The ends were cut back, 0 bases at V and 5 bases at J, with 7 bases in the middle. Germline-derived CDR1 and CDR2 are SGHTA and FQGTGA.

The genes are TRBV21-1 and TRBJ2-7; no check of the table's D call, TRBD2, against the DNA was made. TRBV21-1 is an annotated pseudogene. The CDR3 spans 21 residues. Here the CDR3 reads CASSKGKGIVAGGPSSYEQYF. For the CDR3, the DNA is TGTGCCAGCAGCAAAGGAAAGGGTATCGTAGCGGGAGGGCCTAGCTCCTACGAGCAGTACTTC.